This T cell receptor beta chain was recovered during a study of CD8+ T cells in alopecia areata. Study findings and constraints: Compared with mice, patients displayed less clear TCR sharing, possibly for HLA-related reasons. Affected lesional scalp, above all in alopecia totalis/universalis, was more clonal than normal scalp.

To note about this clone: Its antigen is not known. The gene names given are mouse names. The observed sequence ends 4 residues before the CDR3 terminus, with the missing tail filled in from the germline J gene.

Time point noted: mouse skin 6 weeks after grafting, around onset of hair loss. CDR3 length: 16 residues. Germline V gives CDR1 NNHNN, CDR2 SYGAGS (reference sequence). V lost 2 bases, J lost 0 bases, and 4 bases stayed unmatched. RNA was isolated and reverse transcribed to cDNA, the sequencing template. The data were produced by immunoSEQ multiplex PCR, yet TCRdb's version contains in-frame clones alone and is incomplete. The repertoire consists of over 5,500 clones, none detected only once. This clonotype was sampled from a C3H/HeJ mouse with alopecia areata. Mouse MHC haplotype: H2-k. The chain couples TRBV13-2 to TRBJ2-7, with TRBD2 matching 11 bases. The material was skin, obtained at week 6. CDR3 sequence reads: CASGDPDWGGSYEQYF. Partial CDR3 DNA: TGTGCCAGCGGTGACCCCGACTGGGGGGGCTCCTAT.